This T cell receptor (beta chain) was profiled in a study of spatial heterogeneity in lung cancer. This clonotype was found many times. Sample time point: sample taken at primary tumor resection. Tumor, nontumor lung or frozen PBMC supplied whole RNA, sequenced without sorting. CDR3 length: 15 amino acids. Germline-derived CDR1 and CDR2 are DFQATT and SNEGSKA (reference sequence). V trimming: 6 bases; J trimming: 0 bases; junction bases outside the gene matches: 8. A unique molecular identifier was carried by every single TCR cDNA molecule. TCRdb processed the 5' RACE reads anew with MiXCR; each CDR3 protein has one entry. Counted here are more than 35,000 distinct CDR3 sequences, less than 5.5% occurring once; the ten biggest clones make up under 35%.

The chain employs TRBV20-1 and TRBJ2-3; TRBD2 agrees at 8 bases. Sequenced here: PBMCs, sampled at surgery. This sequence originates from a female donor with early-stage non-small cell lung cancer. This chain's CDR3 is CSAHGASGSTDTQYF. The CDR3, as DNA: TGCAGTGCCCACGGGGCTAGCGGGAGCACAGATACGCAGTATTTT.